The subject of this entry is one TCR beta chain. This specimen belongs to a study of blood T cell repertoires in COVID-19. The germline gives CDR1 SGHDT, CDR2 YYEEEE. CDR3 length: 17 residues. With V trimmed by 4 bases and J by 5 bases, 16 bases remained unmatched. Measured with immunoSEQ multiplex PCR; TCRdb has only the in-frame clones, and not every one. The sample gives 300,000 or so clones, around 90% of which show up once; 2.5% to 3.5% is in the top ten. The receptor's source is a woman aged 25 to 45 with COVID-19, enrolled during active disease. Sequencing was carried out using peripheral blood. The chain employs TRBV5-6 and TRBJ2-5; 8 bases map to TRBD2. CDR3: CASSQGTKRGMVETQYF. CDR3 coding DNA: TGTGCCAGCAGCCAGGGGACTAAGCGGGGGATGGTGGAGACCCAGTACTTC.